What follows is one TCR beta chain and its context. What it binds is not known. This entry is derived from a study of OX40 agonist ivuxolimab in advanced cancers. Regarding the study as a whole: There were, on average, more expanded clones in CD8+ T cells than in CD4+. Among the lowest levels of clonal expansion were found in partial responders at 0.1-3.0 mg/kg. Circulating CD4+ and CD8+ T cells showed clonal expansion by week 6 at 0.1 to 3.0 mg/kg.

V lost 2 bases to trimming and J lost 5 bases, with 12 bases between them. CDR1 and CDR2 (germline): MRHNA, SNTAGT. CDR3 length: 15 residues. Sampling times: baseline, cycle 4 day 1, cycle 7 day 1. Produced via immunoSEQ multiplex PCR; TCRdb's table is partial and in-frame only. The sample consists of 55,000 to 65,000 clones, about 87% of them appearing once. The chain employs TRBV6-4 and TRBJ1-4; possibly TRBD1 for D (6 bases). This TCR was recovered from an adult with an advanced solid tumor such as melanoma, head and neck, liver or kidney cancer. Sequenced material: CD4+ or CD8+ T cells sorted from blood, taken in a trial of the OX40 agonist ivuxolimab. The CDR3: CASSDPGHGNEKLFF. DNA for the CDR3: TGTGCCAGCAGTGACCCGGGACACGGGAATGAAAAACTGTTTTTT.